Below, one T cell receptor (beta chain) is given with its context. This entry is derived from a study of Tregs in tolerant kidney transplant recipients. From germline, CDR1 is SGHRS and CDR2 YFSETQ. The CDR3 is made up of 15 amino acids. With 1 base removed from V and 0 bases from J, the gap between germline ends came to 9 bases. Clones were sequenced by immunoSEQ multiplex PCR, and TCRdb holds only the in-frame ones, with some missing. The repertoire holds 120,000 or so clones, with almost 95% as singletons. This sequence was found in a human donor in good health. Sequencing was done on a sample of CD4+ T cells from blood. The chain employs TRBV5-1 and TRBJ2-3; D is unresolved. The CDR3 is CASSLRRMSTDTQYF. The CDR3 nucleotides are TGCGCCAGCAGCTTGCGCAGAATGAGCACAGATACGCAGTATTTT.